This note documents a single TCR beta chain sequence. Profiling relied on immunoSEQ multiplex PCR, and the TCRdb table lists in-frame clones only, not all of them. In the table there are tens of thousands of clones, 80% to 90% of which are singletons. This sample is drawn from a study of chemoradiotherapy in HPV16-positive cancers. The sequenced sample was blood, obtained from a patient who underwent chemoradiotherapy. The TCR sequence derives from a human donor with HPV-associated anogenital cancer.

The DNA of the CDR3 is TGCGCCAGCAGCCAAGAGCAGGGGGAAAAAGCTTTCTTT. Translated: CASSQEQGEKAFF. The chain uses TRBV4-1 and TRBJ1-1, with 7 bases aligning to TRBD1. The CDR3 spans 13 residues. The germline V gene encodes CDR1 MGHRA and CDR2 YSYEKL. J gave up 9 bases and V 0 bases, and 4 bases lay outside the gene matches.